The source of this T cell receptor beta chain is a study of HIV-infected patients and healthy controls. CDR3 size: 15 residues. Germline V gene data show CDR1 as MNHEY and CDR2 as SVGEGT. Trimming cost V 4 bases and J 4 bases; bases outside gene matches: 7. Many counts were recorded for this clonotype. MiXCR, run by TCRdb on the 5' RACE reads, gives a single entry per CDR3 protein. In the table there are 60,000 to 75,000 distinct CDR3 sequences, 16% of which are singletons. The chain joins TRBV6-2 or TRBV6-3 to TRBJ2-1; 7 bases match TRBD2. Sample: CD4+ T cells from blood. The TCR was taken from a human donor in good health. CDR3 region: CASSFNRGRYNEQFF. The CDR3, as DNA: TGTGCCAGCAGTTTTAATCGCGGGAGATACAATGAGCAGTTCTTC.